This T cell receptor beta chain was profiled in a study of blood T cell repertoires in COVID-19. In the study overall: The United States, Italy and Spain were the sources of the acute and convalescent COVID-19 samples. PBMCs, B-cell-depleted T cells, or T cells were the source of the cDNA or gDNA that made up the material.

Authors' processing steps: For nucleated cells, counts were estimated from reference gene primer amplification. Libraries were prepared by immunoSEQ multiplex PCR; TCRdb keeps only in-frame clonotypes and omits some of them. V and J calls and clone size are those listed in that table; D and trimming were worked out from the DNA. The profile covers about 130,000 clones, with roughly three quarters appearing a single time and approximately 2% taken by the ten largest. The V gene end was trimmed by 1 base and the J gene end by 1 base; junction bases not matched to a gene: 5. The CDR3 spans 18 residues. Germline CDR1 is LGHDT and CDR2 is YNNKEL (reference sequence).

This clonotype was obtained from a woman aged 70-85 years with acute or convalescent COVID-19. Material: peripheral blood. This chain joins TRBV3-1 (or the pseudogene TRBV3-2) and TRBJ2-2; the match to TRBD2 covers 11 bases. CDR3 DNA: TGTGCCAGCAGCCAAGGCACTAGCGGGAGCTGGAACACCGGGGAGCTGTTTTTT. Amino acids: CASSQGTSGSWNTGELFF.